This T cell receptor beta chain was recorded in a study of blood T cell repertoires in COVID-19. Whole-study context: Nucleic acid was either cDNA or gDNA, and it came from T cells, B-cell-depleted T cells, or PBMCs.

Sequenced by immunoSEQ multiplex PCR; TCRdb stores in-frame clones only, minus some. Of 95,000 or so clones detected, 81% appear once; the ten largest clones hold approximately 25%. There are 12 residues in the CDR3. The V segment lost 7 bases and the J segment 11 bases; nucleotides outside the gene matches: 9. Germline V gives CDR1 MNHEY, CDR2 SVGAGI. The sample consisted of peripheral blood. The source is a man older than 75 with active or convalescent COVID-19. The gene calls are TRBV6-5 and TRBJ2-3; 7 nucleotides match TRBD1. The CDR3 nucleotides are TGTGCCAGCACCGAGACACAGGGGAGGCAGTATTTT. Amino acids: CASTETQGRQYF.